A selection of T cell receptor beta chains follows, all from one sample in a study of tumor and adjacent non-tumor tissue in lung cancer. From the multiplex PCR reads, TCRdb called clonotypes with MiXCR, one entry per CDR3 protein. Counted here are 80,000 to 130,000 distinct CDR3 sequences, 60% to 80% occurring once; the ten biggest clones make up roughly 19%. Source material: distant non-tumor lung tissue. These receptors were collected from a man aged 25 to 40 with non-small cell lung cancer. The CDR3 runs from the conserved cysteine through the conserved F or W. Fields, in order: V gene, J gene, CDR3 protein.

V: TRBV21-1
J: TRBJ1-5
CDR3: CASRIPGQGGQSQHF

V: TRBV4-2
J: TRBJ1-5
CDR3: CVSSQGTRNQPQHF

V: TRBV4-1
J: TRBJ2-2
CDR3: CASSQSSGGAISTGELFF

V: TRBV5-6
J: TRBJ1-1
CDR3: CASSFGRITEAFF

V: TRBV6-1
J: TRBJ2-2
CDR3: CASRRGSGRTGELFF

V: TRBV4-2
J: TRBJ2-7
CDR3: CASSQGTTGAYEQYF

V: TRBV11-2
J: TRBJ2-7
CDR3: CASTLEDDYEQYF

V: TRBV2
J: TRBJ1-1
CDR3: CASILGQGNTEAFF

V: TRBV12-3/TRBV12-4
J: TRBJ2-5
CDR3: CASGRSSRETQYF

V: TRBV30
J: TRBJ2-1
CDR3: CTWSVRGLAVYNEQFF

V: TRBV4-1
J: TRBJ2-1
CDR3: CASSQLSGKADNEQSF

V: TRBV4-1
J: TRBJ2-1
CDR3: CASSQLGGRADNEQFF

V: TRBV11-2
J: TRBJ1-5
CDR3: CASSVGTFNQPQYF

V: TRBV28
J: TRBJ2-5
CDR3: CASSRETHYF

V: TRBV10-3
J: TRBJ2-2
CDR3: CAISVTSGGIPGSCFF

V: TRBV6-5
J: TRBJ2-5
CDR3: CASSYRTGQETQYF

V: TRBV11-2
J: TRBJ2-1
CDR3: CDSSLWTGGSNEQFF

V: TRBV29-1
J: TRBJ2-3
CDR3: CSVPPPGQRASDTQYF

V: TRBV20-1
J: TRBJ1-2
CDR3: CSAIATGLDDYTF

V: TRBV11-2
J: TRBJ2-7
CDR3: CASSLRGEIYEQYF

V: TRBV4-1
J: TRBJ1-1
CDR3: CASSQDRMAGEVFF

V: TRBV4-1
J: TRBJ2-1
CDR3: CASSQGRGGSYNEQFF

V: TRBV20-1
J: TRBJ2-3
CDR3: CSDVVSKGGGKTDTQYF

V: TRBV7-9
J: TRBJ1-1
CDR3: CASRPGQGRTEAFF

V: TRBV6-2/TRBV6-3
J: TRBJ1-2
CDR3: CASRTPLDRVNYGYTF

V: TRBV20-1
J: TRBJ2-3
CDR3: CSARAPGLAGGPGTDTQYF

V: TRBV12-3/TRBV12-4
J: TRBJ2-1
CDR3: CASSLRRLAEEFF

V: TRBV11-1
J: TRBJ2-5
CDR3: CASSADMYQEIQYF

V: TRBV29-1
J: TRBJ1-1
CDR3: CSIVFGLGGFVEAFF

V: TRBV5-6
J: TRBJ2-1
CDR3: CAGSPGLRSYNEQFF

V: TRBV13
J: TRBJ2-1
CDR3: CASSPGLATYNEQFF

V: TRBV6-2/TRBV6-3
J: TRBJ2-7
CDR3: CASRGTSGSNYYEQYF

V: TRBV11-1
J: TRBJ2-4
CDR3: CADTLSGRATKNIKYF

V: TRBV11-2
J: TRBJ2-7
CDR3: CASSYRGHEQYF

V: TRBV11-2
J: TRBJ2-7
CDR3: CASSPTYWGYDQYF

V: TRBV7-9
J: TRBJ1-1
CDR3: CASSWLKTGSGAFF

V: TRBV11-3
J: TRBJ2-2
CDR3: CASSLLYGDGPTRELFF

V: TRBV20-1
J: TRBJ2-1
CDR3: CSARTSGGLNEQFF

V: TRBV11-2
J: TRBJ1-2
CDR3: CTGSLTAVNGYTF